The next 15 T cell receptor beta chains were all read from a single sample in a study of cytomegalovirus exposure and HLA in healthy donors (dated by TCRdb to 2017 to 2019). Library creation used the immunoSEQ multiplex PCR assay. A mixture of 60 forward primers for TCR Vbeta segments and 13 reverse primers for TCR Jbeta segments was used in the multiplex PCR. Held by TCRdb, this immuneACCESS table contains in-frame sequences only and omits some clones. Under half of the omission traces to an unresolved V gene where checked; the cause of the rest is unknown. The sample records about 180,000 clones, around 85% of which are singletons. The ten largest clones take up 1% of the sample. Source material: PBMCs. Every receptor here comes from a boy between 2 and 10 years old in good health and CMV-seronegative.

The CDR3 nucleotides are TGTGCCAGCATGGGAGACGCTAACTATGGCTACACCTTC. Its translation: CASMGDANYGYTF. The chain has TRBV25-1 and TRBJ1-2; D remains unclear. Germline lookup yields CDR1 MGHDK and CDR2 SYGVNS. V was clipped by 7 bases and J by 0 bases, with 9 bases between them. This CDR3 spans 13 amino acids.

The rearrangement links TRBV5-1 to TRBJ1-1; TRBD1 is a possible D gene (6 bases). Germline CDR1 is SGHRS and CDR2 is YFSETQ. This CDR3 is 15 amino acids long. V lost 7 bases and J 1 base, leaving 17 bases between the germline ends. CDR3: CASLLRTAQNTEAFF. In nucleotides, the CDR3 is TGCGCCAGCCTTCTGAGGACAGCTCAGAACACTGAAGCTTTCTTT.

CDR3 nucleotide sequence: TGCGCCAGCAGGCCCCTTCCGGGGGGCCGGGATTATGGCGGGGAGCTGTTTTTT. This gives the protein CASRPLPGGRDYGGELFF. The V call is TRBV5-1, the J call TRBJ2-2; D perhaps matches TRBD2 (7 bases). The CDR3 spans 18 residues. The germline V gene encodes CDR1 SGHRS and CDR2 YFSETQ. Trimming left V 5 bases short and J 7 bases short, with 27 bases between.

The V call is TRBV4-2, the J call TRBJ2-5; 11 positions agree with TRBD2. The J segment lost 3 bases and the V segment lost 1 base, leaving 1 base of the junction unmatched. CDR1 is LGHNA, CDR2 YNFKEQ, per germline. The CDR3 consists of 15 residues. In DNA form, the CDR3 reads TGTGCCAGCAGCCAAGCGACTAGCGGGGAAGAGACCCAGTACTTC. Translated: CASSQATSGEETQYF.

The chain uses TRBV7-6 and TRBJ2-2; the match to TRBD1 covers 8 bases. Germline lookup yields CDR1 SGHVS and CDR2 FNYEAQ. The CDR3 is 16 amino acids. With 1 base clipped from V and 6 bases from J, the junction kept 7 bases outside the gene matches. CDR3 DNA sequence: TGTGCCAGCAGCTTAGAAGGACAGGGTATCTCCGGGGAGCTGTTTTTT. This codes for CASSLEGQGISGELFF.

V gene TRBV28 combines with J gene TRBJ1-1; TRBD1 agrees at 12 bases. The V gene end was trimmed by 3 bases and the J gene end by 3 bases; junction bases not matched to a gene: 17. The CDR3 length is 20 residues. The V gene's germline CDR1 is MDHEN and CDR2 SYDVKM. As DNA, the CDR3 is TGTGCCAGCAGTTTTGTCGCAACCGGGACAGGGGGCGAATTTCACACTGAAGCTTTCTTT. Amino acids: CASSFVATGTGGEFHTEAFF.

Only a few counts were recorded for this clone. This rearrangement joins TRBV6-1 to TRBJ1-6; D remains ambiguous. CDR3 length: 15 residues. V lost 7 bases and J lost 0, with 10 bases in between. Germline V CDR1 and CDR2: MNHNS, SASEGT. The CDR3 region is CASMPGGSYNSPLHF. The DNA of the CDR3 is TGTGCCAGCATGCCCGGCGGCTCCTATAATTCACCCCTCCACTTT.

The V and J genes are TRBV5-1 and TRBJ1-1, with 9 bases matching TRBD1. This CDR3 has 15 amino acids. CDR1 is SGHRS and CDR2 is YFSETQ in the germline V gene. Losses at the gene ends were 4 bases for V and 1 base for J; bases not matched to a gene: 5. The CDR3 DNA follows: TGCGCCAGCAGCGTACAGGGGGCAAAGAACACTGAAGCTTTCTTT. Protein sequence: CASSVQGAKNTEAFF.

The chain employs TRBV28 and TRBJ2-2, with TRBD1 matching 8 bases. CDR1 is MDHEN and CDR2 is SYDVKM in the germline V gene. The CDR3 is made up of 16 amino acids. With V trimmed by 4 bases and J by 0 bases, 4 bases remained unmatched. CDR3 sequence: CASSSGGVTNTGELFF. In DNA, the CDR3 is TGTGCCAGCAGTTCAGGGGGCGTCACGAACACCGGGGAGCTGTTTTTT.

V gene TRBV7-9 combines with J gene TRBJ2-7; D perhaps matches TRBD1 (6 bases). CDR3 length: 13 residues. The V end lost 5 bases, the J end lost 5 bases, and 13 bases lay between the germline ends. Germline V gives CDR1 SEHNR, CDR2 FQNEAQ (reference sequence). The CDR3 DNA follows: TGTGCCAGCAGCCCTGGAGGACAGAACGAGCAGTACGTC. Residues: CASSPGGQNEQYV.

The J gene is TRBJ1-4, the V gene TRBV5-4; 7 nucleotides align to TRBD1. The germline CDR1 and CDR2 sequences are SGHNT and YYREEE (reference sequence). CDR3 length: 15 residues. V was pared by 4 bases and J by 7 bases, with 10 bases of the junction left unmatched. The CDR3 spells CASSMDRRDGEKLFF. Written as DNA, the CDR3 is TGTGCCAGCAGCATGGACAGGAGGGACGGTGAAAAACTGTTTTTT. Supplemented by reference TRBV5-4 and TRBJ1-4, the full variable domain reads ETGVTQSPTHLIKTRGQQVTLRCSSQSGHNTVSWYQQALGQGPQFIFQYYREEENGRGNFPPRFSGLQFPNYSSELNVNALELDDSALYLCASSMDRRDGEKLFFGSGTQLSVL.

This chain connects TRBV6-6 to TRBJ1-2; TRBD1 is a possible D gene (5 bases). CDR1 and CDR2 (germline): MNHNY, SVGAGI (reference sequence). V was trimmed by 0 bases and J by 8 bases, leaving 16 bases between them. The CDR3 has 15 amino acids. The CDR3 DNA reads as TGTGCCAGCAGTTACTCTAAGGCGGCAGGGAACGGCTACACCTTC. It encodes CASSYSKAAGNGYTF.

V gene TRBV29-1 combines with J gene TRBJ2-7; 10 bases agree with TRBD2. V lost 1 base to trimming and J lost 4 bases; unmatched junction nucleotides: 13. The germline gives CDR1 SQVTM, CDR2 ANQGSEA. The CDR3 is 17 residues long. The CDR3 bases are TGCAGCGTTGAAGTAGGTGTGAAGCGGGAGGGCCGGTACGAGCAGTACTTC. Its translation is CSVEVGVKREGRYEQYF.

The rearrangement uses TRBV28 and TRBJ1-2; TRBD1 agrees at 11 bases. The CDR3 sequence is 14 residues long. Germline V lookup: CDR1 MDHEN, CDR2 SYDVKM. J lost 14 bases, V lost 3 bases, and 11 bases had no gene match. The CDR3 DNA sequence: TGTGCCAGCAGTTTTTCGGGGACAGGGGGTGTAATAACCTTC. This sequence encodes CASSFSGTGGVITF.

CDR3 nucleotides: TGTGCCAGCAGCTTGGGTTTGGGGACAGGGACCACAGATACGCAGTATTTT. Encoded protein: CASSLGLGTGTTDTQYF. The rearrangement joins TRBV5-8 to TRBJ2-3; TRBD1 agrees at 9 bases. The germline V gene encodes CDR1 SGHTS and CDR2 YDEGEE. The junction had 7 bases not matched to a gene; V was cut back by 0 bases and J by 2 bases. The CDR3 has 17 residues.